A selection of T cell receptor beta chains follows, all from one sample in a study of shared clonotypes between healthy human individuals. Generated by immunoSEQ multiplex PCR, the TCRdb table keeps only in-frame clones and is missing some. Among approximately 1.4 million clones listed, approximately 98% were seen once. Sequencing was carried out using naive CD4+ T cells sorted from blood. Receptors originate from a man aged 30 to 45 in good health. Each CDR3 is given with its conserved first and last residue. D genes are given only for firm matches. Part of the rows lack a size; the others show once, few, many or a class for expanded clones.

CASSPPGTSAKETQYF TGTGCCAGCTCACCCCCCGGGACTAGCGCCAAAGAGACCCAGTACTTC TRBV18 TRBD2 . TRBJ2-5
CAWSNSGSYEQYF TGTGCCTGGAGTAATAGCGGAAGCTACGAGCAGTACTTC TRBV30 . . TRBJ2-7
CASSEAGGPRVREQFF TGCGCCAGCAGCGAGGCGGGAGGGCCTAGAGTGCGAGAGCAGTTCTTC TRBV5-1 TRBD2 . TRBJ2-1
CASSFDRGGEKLFF TGTGCCAGCAGTTTTGACAGGGGGGGTGAAAAACTGTTTTTT TRBV2 TRBD1 once TRBJ1-4
CASSPTGASGNTIYF TGTGCCAGCTCACCAACAGGGGCGTCTGGAAACACCATATATTTT TRBV18 TRBD1 . TRBJ1-3
CASRIKGGASEAFF TGTGCCAGCAGAATCAAGGGGGGTGCTAGTGAAGCTTTCTTT TRBV6-6 . . TRBJ1-1
CATADLLQTQYF TGTGCCACCGCGGACCTTTTGCAGACCCAGTACTTC TRBV19 . few TRBJ2-5
CASSSTGINNYEQYF TGTGCCAGCAGTAGTACAGGGATCAATAACTACGAGCAGTACTTC TRBV28 . once TRBJ2-7
CSVNRVVETQYF TGCAGCGTAAACAGGGTGGTAGAGACCCAGTACTTC TRBV29-1 . once TRBJ2-5
CASSSGRGAFF TGTGCCAGCAGTTCCGGGAGGGGAGCTTTCTTT TRBV6-5 . . TRBJ1-1
CATSREKGFTYEQYF TGTGCCACCAGCAGAGAGAAGGGTTTTACCTACGAGCAGTACTTC TRBV15 . . TRBJ2-7